These 26 T cell receptor beta chains were all obtained from the same sample, sequenced in a study of PD-1 blockade in mismatch repair-deficient tumors. TCRdb's table, derived via immunoSEQ multiplex PCR, lists solely in-frame clones and lacks some. The repertoire holds tens of thousands of clones, with approximately 80% as singletons. The sequencing here drew on peripheral blood, taken 4 weeks after starting pembrolizumab. Receptors were obtained from an adult with mismatch repair-deficient cancer.

The V and J genes are TRBV6-1 and TRBJ2-5, with D hard to call. Trimming removed 1 base at V and 4 bases at J, with 10 bases between. This CDR3 has 14 residues. Germline CDR1 MNHNS, CDR2 SASEGT. The CDR3 DNA follows: TGTGCCAGCAGTGAAGGATGGGTCTCAGAGACCCAGTACTTC. Translation gives CASSEGWVSETQYF.

The V and J genes are TRBV29-1 and TRBJ1-1; D perhaps matches TRBD1 (5 bases). The CDR3 contains 13 residues. Germline values: CDR1 SQVTM, CDR2 ANQGSEA. V was cut by 6 bases and J by 4 bases, with 15 bases left in between. The CDR3 sequence: CSVRTGGSTEAFF. The CDR3 DNA reads TGCAGCGTAAGGACGGGGGGTAGCACTGAAGCTTTCTTT.

This clone came up a few times. The chain has TRBV5-4 and TRBJ1-2; maybe TRBD1 (5 bases). The CDR3 sequence is 13 residues long. V shed 5 bases and J shed 13 bases, with 21 bases lying between them. Germline V gene data show CDR1 as SGHNT and CDR2 as YYREEE (reference sequence). CDR3 nucleotides: TGTGCCAGCAGTTACAGACTAGGTGGGGACTGCACCTTC. Protein product: CASSYRLGGDCTF.

The chain links TRBV19 to TRBJ2-1, with 7 bases aligning to TRBD2. V gave up 7 bases and J gave up 10 bases; unmatched junction bases: 10. CDR1 is LNHDA, CDR2 SQIVND, per germline (reference sequence). This CDR3 comprises 13 residues. CDR3 sequence (DNA): TGTGCCAGTACGAACGGGAGGACGGAGGAGCAGTTCTTC. Its translation is CASTNGRTEEQFF.

The chain joins TRBV19 to TRBJ1-3; D ambiguous. V shed 3 bases and J shed 0 bases, with 6 bases lying between them. The CDR3 has 14 residues. Looked up from germline, CDR1 is LNHDA and CDR2 is SQIVND (reference sequence). CDR3 region: CASSIYVSGNTIYF. CDR3 DNA: TGTGCCAGTAGTATCTACGTCTCTGGAAACACCATATATTTT.

The gene calls are TRBV29-1 and TRBJ2-1; 8 nucleotides match TRBD1. Germline V gene data show CDR1 as SQVTM and CDR2 as ANQGSEA. The CDR3 contains 18 residues. With 7 bases clipped from V and 0 bases from J, the junction kept 17 bases outside the gene matches. CDR3 nucleotides: TGCAGCGGGAACATAGGACAGGGTGGACGTTTCTCCTACAATGAGCAGTTCTTC. Protein sequence: CSGNIGQGGRFSYNEQFF.

V is TRBV29-1 and J is TRBJ1-1; D unclear. The CDR3 extends over 11 amino acids. V lost 6 bases to trimming and J lost 5 bases, with 10 bases between them. Germline CDR1 SQVTM, CDR2 ANQGSEA. Written as DNA, the CDR3 is TGCAGCGTAGGGTTCGGGACTGAAGCTTTCTTT. This codes for CSVGFGTEAFF.

By sample fraction, this clone is medium-sized. The CDR3 loop is CASSVGGDNEQFF. The CDR3, as DNA: TGTGCCAGCAGCGTCGGAGGGGACAATGAGCAGTTCTTC. This chain joins TRBV9 and TRBJ2-1, with a possible D match to TRBD2 (6 bases). Trimming removed 2 bases at V and 5 bases at J, with 8 bases between. Germline V gene lookup returns CDR1 SGDLS and CDR2 YYNGEE. CDR3 length: 13 amino acids.

The CDR3 sequence is CASSLEAGTRSYNEQFF. The CDR3 DNA is TGTGCCAGCAGCTTGGAGGCTGGGACCCGCTCCTACAATGAGCAGTTCTTC. The gene calls are TRBV5-4 and TRBJ2-1; either TRBD1 or TRBD2 may fit D (5 bases each). The germline V gene encodes CDR1 SGHNT and CDR2 YYREEE (reference sequence). V was pared by 0 bases and J by 0 bases, with 13 bases between. The length of the CDR3 is 17 residues. Combining the CDR3 with reference TRBV5-4 and TRBJ2-1 gives the whole variable domain ETGVTQSPTHLIKTRGQQVTLRCSSQSGHNTVSWYQQALGQGPQFIFQYYREEENGRGNFPPRFSGLQFPNYSSELNVNALELDDSALYLCASSLEAGTRSYNEQFFGPGTRLTVL.

The CDR3 region is CASSVDGRFTDTQYF. CDR3 coding DNA: TGTGCCAGCAGCGTAGATGGCCGTTTCACAGATACGCAGTATTTT. The chain is built from TRBV9 and TRBJ2-3; D unclear. V shed 0 bases and J shed 2 bases, with 10 bases lying between them. Per the germline V gene, CDR1 is SGDLS and CDR2 is YYNGEE. The CDR3 spans 15 residues.

This clone appeared a few times. V and J are TRBV4-3 and TRBJ2-6; D is perhaps TRBD2 (5 bases). Germline V CDR1 and CDR2: LGHNA, YSLEER. Between the trimmed V and J ends, which lost 0 bases and 0 bases, there was a span of 6 bases. The CDR3 length is 16 residues. CDR3 bases: TGCGCCAGCAGCCAAGATGCGGGCTCTGGGGCCAACGTCCTGACTTTC. Protein: CASSQDAGSGANVLTF.

This chain connects TRBV6-1 to TRBJ2-7; TRBD2 matches 7 bases. The CDR3 is made up of 14 amino acids. Germline trimming cut 4 bases from V and 3 bases from J; bases unmatched to any gene: 6. Germline loops: CDR1 MNHNS, CDR2 SASEGT. The chain's CDR3 is CASSVWGGGYEQYF. In nucleotides, the CDR3 is TGTGCCAGCAGTGTTTGGGGCGGGGGCTACGAGCAGTACTTC.

The chain recombines TRBV10-1 with TRBJ2-1, with 12 bases lining up with TRBD2. CDR1 WNHNN and CDR2 SYGVQD come from the germline V gene (reference sequence). There are 20 residues in the CDR3. J was trimmed by 0 bases and V by 4 bases; bases with no gene match: 13. The CDR3 loop reads CASSGSRLAGGPVSYNEQFF. CDR3 bases: TGCGCCAGCAGTGGTTCGCGGCTAGCGGGAGGGCCCGTCTCCTACAATGAGCAGTTCTTC.

The chain is built from TRBV5-6 and TRBJ2-3, with D uncertain. The CDR3 length is 12 residues. The germline CDR1 and CDR2 sequences are SGHDT and YYEEEE. Trimming took off 1 base at V and 8 bases at J, with 8 bases between the two ends. CDR3 sequence reads: CASSLSGATQYF. CDR3 DNA sequence: TGTGCCAGCAGCTTGTCGGGCGCTACGCAGTATTTT. The variable domain in full, with the rest retrieved from reference TRBV5-6 and TRBJ2-3, is DAGVTQSPTHLIKTRGQQVTLRCSPKSGHDTVSWYQQALGQGPQFIFQYYEEEERQRGNFPDRFSGHQFPNYSSELNVNALLLGDSALYLCASSLSGATQYFGPGTRLTVL.

This chain connects TRBV4-3 to TRBJ2-2; TRBD2 is a possible D gene (5 bases). CDR1 LGHNA and CDR2 YSLEER come from the germline V gene. This CDR3 is 15 amino acids long. Trimming removed 1 base at V and 1 base at J, with 7 bases between. The CDR3 sequence: CASSQGEGNTGELFF. CDR3 nucleotides: TGCGCCAGCAGCCAAGGCGAGGGGAACACCGGGGAGCTGTTTTTT.

The gene calls are TRBV5-1 and TRBJ2-7; D possibly corresponds to TRBD1 (6 bases). There are 16 residues in the CDR3. Germline CDR1 and CDR2: SGHRS and YFSETQ. Trimming removed 3 bases from V and 2 bases from J, with 18 bases in between. CDR3 region: CASSWAEGGIPYEQYF. Written as DNA, the CDR3 is TGCGCCAGCAGCTGGGCGGAAGGGGGAATTCCCTACGAGCAGTACTTC.

This rearrangement joins TRBV7-9 to TRBJ2-7; D may be TRBD2 (5 bases). V lost 1 base and J 0 bases, leaving 7 bases between the germline ends. This CDR3 is built from 14 residues. The germline V gene has CDR1 SEHNR and CDR2 FQNEAQ (reference sequence). In nucleotides, the CDR3 is TGTGCCAGCAGCTTAGGAGGACTCTCCTACGAGCAGTACTTC. Translating gives CASSLGGLSYEQYF.

This chain connects TRBV7-9 to TRBJ1-2; the match to TRBD1 covers 7 bases. With 8 bases clipped from V and 4 bases from J, the junction kept 13 bases outside the gene matches. This CDR3 is built from 15 residues. Looked up from germline, CDR1 is SEHNR and CDR2 is FQNEAQ (reference sequence). As DNA, the CDR3 is TGTGCCAGCTCTGCAACTACCGGGACAGCCTATGGCTACACCTTC. This encodes CASSATTGTAYGYTF.

V gene TRBV11-2 combines with J gene TRBJ2-7; the match to TRBD2 covers 14 bases. The CDR3 extends over 16 amino acids. From germline, CDR1 is SGHAT and CDR2 FQNNGV. J was trimmed by 3 bases and V by 4 bases; bases with no gene match: 5. This chain's CDR3 is CASSSRLAGGIYEQYF. CDR3 coding DNA: TGTGCCAGCAGCTCCAGACTAGCGGGAGGGATCTACGAGCAGTACTTC.

The rearrangement joins TRBV9 to TRBJ2-3; perhaps TRBD2 as D (6 bases). Germline values: CDR1 SGDLS, CDR2 YYNGEE. V lost 0 bases, J lost 3 bases, and 11 bases lay in between. The CDR3 runs 15 residues. The CDR3 DNA follows: TGTGCCAGCAGCGTAGACGGGAGAACAACAGATACGCAGTATTTT. Encoded protein: CASSVDGRTTDTQYF. The entire variable domain, with the rest obtained from reference TRBV9 and TRBJ2-3, is as follows: DSGVTQTPKHLITATGQRVTLRCSPRSGDLSVYWYQQSLDQGLQFLIQYYNGEERAKGNILERFSAQQFPDLHSELNLSSLELGDSALYFCASSVDGRTTDTQYFGPGTRLTVL.

This chain connects TRBV5-1 to TRBJ1-1; possible D gene TRBD1, 6 bases. This CDR3 comprises 13 residues. Germline values: CDR1 SGHRS, CDR2 YFSETQ. Trimming shortened V by 0 bases and J by 8 bases, and 11 bases separated the two germline ends. The CDR3 protein is CASSLELGGEAFF. For the CDR3, the DNA is TGCGCCAGCAGCTTGGAGCTAGGGGGAGAAGCTTTCTTT.

The chain recombines TRBV28 with TRBJ2-3; D not resolved. This CDR3 comprises 16 residues. Trimming pared 1 base from V and 0 bases from J, leaving 11 bases between. Germline V gene data show CDR1 as MDHEN and CDR2 as SYDVKM. The CDR3 is CASSLLWVSSTDTQYF. The DNA for the CDR3 is TGTGCCAGCAGTTTATTGTGGGTTTCTAGCACAGATACGCAGTATTTT.

The chain is built from TRBV6-1 and TRBJ1-2; D may be TRBD1 (6 bases). The CDR3 consists of 14 residues. Trimming took off 8 bases at V and 6 bases at J, with 19 bases between the two ends. The germline V gene has CDR1 MNHNS and CDR2 SASEGT. CDR3 DNA: TGTGCCAGCTTGGGGGACAACGGATTTAATGGCTACACCTTC. Residues: CASLGDNGFNGYTF.

This clone was counted only a few times. The genes are TRBV30 and TRBJ2-3, with D tentatively TRBD2 (6 bases). V was clipped by 2 bases and J by 4 bases, with 10 bases between them. CDR1 and CDR2 (germline): GTSNPN, SVGIG (reference sequence). This CDR3 is 13 amino acids long. The DNA of the CDR3 is TGTGCCTGGAGTTTGAGGGAGGCAGATACGCAGTATTTT. The encoded protein is CAWSLREADTQYF.

About this clone: Its ends do not fully match the called genes, so a read error is possible. This chain connects TRBV5-1 to TRBJ2-2; perhaps TRBD2 as D (5 bases). The germline V gene encodes CDR1 SGHRS and CDR2 YFSETQ. The CDR3 extends over 13 amino acids. This CDR3 is CASSLGISGELLF. In DNA, the CDR3 is TGCGCCAGCAGCTTGGGAATTTCCGGGGAGCTGCTTTTT.

The chain has TRBV7-2 and TRBJ2-3; 9 nucleotides match TRBD2. The CDR3 covers 16 residues. CDR1 is SGHTA, CDR2 FQGNSA, per germline. Trimming at V came to 7 bases and at J to 4 bases, leaving 12 bases not matched to a gene. As DNA, the CDR3 is TGTGCCAGCACCCTAGGCAGCGGGAGGATCTCAGATACGCAGTATTTT. Residues: CASTLGSGRISDTQYF.